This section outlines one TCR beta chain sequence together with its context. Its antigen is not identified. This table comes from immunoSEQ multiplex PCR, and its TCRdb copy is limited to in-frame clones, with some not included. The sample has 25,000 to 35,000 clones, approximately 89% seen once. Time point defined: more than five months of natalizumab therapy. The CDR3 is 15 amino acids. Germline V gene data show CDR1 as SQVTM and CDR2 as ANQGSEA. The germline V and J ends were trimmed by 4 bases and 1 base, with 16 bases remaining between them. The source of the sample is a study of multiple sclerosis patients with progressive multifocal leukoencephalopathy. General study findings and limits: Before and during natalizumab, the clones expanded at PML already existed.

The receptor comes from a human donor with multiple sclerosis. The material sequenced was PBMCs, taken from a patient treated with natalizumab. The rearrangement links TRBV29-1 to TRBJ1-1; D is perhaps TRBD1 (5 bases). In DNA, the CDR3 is TGCAGCGTTGGGTGGGACGGGATTAGGAACACTGAAGCTTTCTTT. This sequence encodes CSVGWDGIRNTEAFF.